This T cell receptor beta chain was found in a study of blood T cell repertoires in COVID-19. CDR3 length: 13 residues. The V end lost 4 bases, the J end lost 1 base, and 10 bases lay between the germline ends. Germline-derived CDR1 and CDR2 are GTSNPN and SVGIG (reference sequence). In the source study's methods: Scientists estimated how many nucleated cells there were by amplifying reference gene primers. Profiling relied on immunoSEQ multiplex PCR, and the TCRdb table lists in-frame clones only, not all of them. That table gives V, J and clone size, and the DNA gave D and trimming. The table records roughly 98,000 clones, roughly 92% of them present only once.

The genes are TRBV30 and TRBJ1-1; the D is unclear. This TCR came from a woman aged 60-75 years with active COVID-19. The sequenced sample consisted of peripheral blood. The CDR3 nucleotides read TGTGCCTGGACACTACAATCGAACACTGAAGCTTTCTTT. This translates into CAWTLQSNTEAFF.